One sample yielded the 26 T cell receptor beta chains listed below, sequenced in a study of molecular identifiers for immune sequencing clone quantification. MiXCR, run by TCRdb on the PCR reads, gives a single entry per CDR3 protein. The table includes around 8,600 distinct CDR3 sequences, approximately 15% detected once. What was sequenced was naive CD8+ T cells from blood, with Jurkat cell RNA spiked in. Documented subset: FACS-sorted CD8+CD4-CCR7+CD45RA+ naive T cells. The receptors here all came from a human donor in good health. Some libraries in this study had Jurkat cell RNA spiked in.

This clonotype was seen many times. An end of the junction differs from the germline gene, which may be a read error. The chain couples TRBV11-3 to TRBJ2-3; 7 bases map to TRBD1. The CDR3 extends over 12 amino acids. The germline V gene encodes CDR1 SGHNT and CDR2 YENEEA. The CDR3 coding sequence is TGTGCCAGCAGCTTGGGGACAGATGCGCAGTATTTT. It specifies CASSLGTDAQYF.

By share, this clonotype counts as medium-sized (0.01 to 0.1%). The chain recombines TRBV20-1 with TRBJ2-1, with D unclear. The CDR3 consists of 12 residues. Germline CDR1 DFQATT, CDR2 SNEGSKA (reference sequence). V lost 0 bases, J lost 9 bases, and 9 bases lay in between. The CDR3 sequence: CSARDTVGEQFF. The CDR3 DNA sequence: TGCAGTGCTAGAGATACCGTAGGTGAGCAGTTCTTC.

This clonotype was observed many times. The chain carries TRBV7-9 and TRBJ1-2; no reliable D call. This CDR3 contains 13 residues. From germline, CDR1 is SEHNR and CDR2 FQNEAQ (reference sequence). The V end was cut by 5 bases, the J end by 4 bases, with 11 bases between. The CDR3 loop reads CASSKMRTYGYTF. CDR3 bases: TGTGCCAGCAGCAAAATGCGGACCTATGGCTACACCTTC.

The table lists this clonotype with many counts. The chain has TRBV7-9 and TRBJ2-7, with 8 bases fitting TRBD1. The CDR3 sequence is 13 residues long. The ends lost 3 bases at V and 5 bases at J; junction bases unmatched: 3. Per germline, CDR1 SEHNR and CDR2 FQNEAQ (reference sequence). CDR3 protein: CASSLQGADEQYF. The CDR3 bases are TGTGCCAGCAGCTTGCAGGGGGCGGACGAGCAGTACTTC.

Of note for this clonotype: This may arise from a read error, as a much more abundant clone is one base away. Since the CDR3 does not end with the conserved phenylalanine or tryptophan, this likely comes from a read error. The chain is built from TRBV10-3 and TRBJ2-5; tentatively, D is TRBD1 (5 bases). The CDR3 totals 13 residues. Per the germline V gene, CDR1 is ENHRY and CDR2 is SYGVKD. The V end lost 3 bases, the J end lost 1 base, and 6 bases lay between the germline ends. CDR3 amino acids: CAISEDSQETQYL. Written as DNA, the CDR3 is TGTGCCATCAGTGAAGACAGCCAAGAGACCCAGTACCTC.

This clonotype is medium-sized in the sample. The chain joins TRBV4-3 to TRBJ1-2; D uncertain. With 0 bases removed from V and 0 bases from J, the gap between germline ends came to 8 bases. The CDR3 length is 15 residues. Germline loops: CDR1 LGHNA, CDR2 YSLEER. CDR3 sequence reads: CASSQEPDPNYGYTF. The CDR3, as DNA: TGCGCCAGCAGCCAAGAACCGGACCCTAACTATGGCTACACCTTC.

This clonotype was seen many times. This sequence joins TRBV19 and TRBJ2-1; maybe TRBD2 (5 bases). Germline-derived CDR1 and CDR2 are LNHDA and SQIVND (reference sequence). Trimming stripped 3 bases from V and 8 bases from J, with 17 bases between. The length of the CDR3 is 15 residues. CDR3 DNA: TGTGCCAGTAGTATGATAGCGACGGGCTGGGATGAGCAGTTCTTC. This sequence encodes CASSMIATGWDEQFF. Using reference TRBV19 and TRBJ2-1 for the parts outside the CDR3, the full variable domain is DGGITQSPKYLFRKEGQNVTLSCEQNLNHDAMYWYRQDPGQGLRLIYYSQIVNDFQKGDIAEGYSVSREKKESFPLTVTSAQKNPTAFYLCASSMIATGWDEQFFGPGTRLTVL.

This clonotype has a single count. This sequence may be a read error, since a much larger clone differs from it by one base. CDR3 sequence: CAGSSLGDTQYF. The DNA for the CDR3 is TGTGCCGGCAGCAGCTTAGGAGATACGCAGTATTTT. The chain is built from TRBV5-3 and TRBJ2-3; D not resolved. TRBV5-3 has ORF status, its function being uncertain. This CDR3 region has 12 residues. With 10 bases removed from V and 5 bases from J, the gap between germline ends came to 14 bases.

This clonotype has a count of ten or more. J is TRBJ1-4 and V is TRBV12-3 or TRBV12-4; 11 nucleotides match TRBD1. J gave up 14 bases and V 4 bases, and 12 bases lay outside the gene matches. The CDR3 spans 15 residues. The DNA of the CDR3 is TGTGCCAGCAGTTCCACACCGGGACAGGGGGGTGAGCTGTTTTTT. Translation gives CASSSTPGQGGELFF.

Sample share makes this clonotype medium-sized (0.01 to 0.1%). V and J are TRBV20-1 and TRBJ2-5, with D perhaps TRBD2 (6 bases). CDR1 and CDR2 (germline): DFQATT, SNEGSKA (reference sequence). Trimming left V 3 bases short and J 4 bases short, with 18 bases between. The CDR3 extends over 15 amino acids. CDR3 residues: CSASGGGAFLETQYF. The DNA of the CDR3 is TGCAGTGCTAGCGGCGGCGGGGCGTTTTTAGAGACCCAGTACTTC.

This clonotype ranks as medium-sized. This chain's CDR3 is CASSLGHGTTDTQYF. The CDR3 nucleotides are TGTGCCAGCAGCTTGGGACACGGGACCACAGATACGCAGTATTTT. The V and J genes are TRBV5-8 and TRBJ2-3; D is possibly TRBD1 or TRBD2 (5 bases each). The V gene lost 0 bases and the J gene lost 2 bases, with 10 bases spanning the gap. The CDR3 is 15 amino acids. Germline CDR1 is SGHTS and CDR2 is YDEGEE. The whole variable domain, filled in from reference TRBV5-8 and TRBJ2-3, reads EAGVTQSPTHLIKTRGQQATLRCSPISGHTSVYWYQQALGLGLQFLLWYDEGEERNRGNFPPRFSGRQFPNYSSELNVNALELEDSALYLCASSLGHGTTDTQYFGPGTRLTVL.

The CDR3 bases are TGTGCCAGCAGTTGGGGTTTCTACCCTGAGCAGTTCTTC. It yields the protein CASSWGFYPEQFF. The chain links TRBV27 to TRBJ2-1; no firm D call. There are 13 residues in the CDR3. Germline V gene lookup returns CDR1 MNHEY and CDR2 SMNVEV (reference sequence). With 4 bases removed from V and 9 bases from J, the gap between germline ends came to 13 bases.

For this clonotype: A much larger clone lies one base from this, so it may be a read error. This rearrangement joins TRBV27 to TRBJ2-3; tentatively, D is TRBD1 (5 bases). The CDR3 has 14 amino acids. Germline CDR1 and CDR2: MNHEY and SMNVEV (reference sequence). The CDR3 DNA is TGTGTCAGCAGTTTATTAGGGGGCACAGATACGCAGTATTTT. This translates into CVSSLLGGTDTQYF.

This clonotype occurred many times. The chain recombines TRBV4-2 with TRBJ2-2, with 12 nucleotides matching TRBD2. This CDR3 region has 16 residues. The germline gives CDR1 LGHNA, CDR2 YNFKEQ. The V and J ends lost 5 bases and 5 bases, in that order; junction bases with no gene match: 6. The CDR3 region has the DNA TGTGCCAGCAGCGGACTAGCGGGAATCGGGACCGGGGAGCTGTTTTTT. Protein sequence: CASSGLAGIGTGELFF.

This clonotype ranks as medium-sized. The chain has TRBV20-1 and TRBJ1-5, with D possibly being TRBD1 (5 bases). This CDR3 comprises 14 residues. The germline V gene has CDR1 DFQATT and CDR2 SNEGSKA (reference sequence). The CDR3 region has the DNA TGCAGCGCCGCTGTTCCTGAGGGGTACCAGCCCCAGCATTTT. Amino acid sequence: CSAAVPEGYQPQHF.

In this sample, this clonotype turned up many times. This chain uses TRBV5-6 with TRBJ2-1; D not resolved. Germline V gene lookup returns CDR1 SGHDT and CDR2 YYEEEE. The V and J ends lost 4 bases and 6 bases respectively, with 8 bases between them. This CDR3 contains 12 residues. The CDR3 reads CASSQDGNEQFF. CDR3 bases: TGTGCCAGCAGCCAAGACGGCAATGAGCAGTTCTTC.

This clonotype has more than one count but fewer than ten. The V and J genes are TRBV19 and TRBJ2-7; unclear D gene. In germline, CDR1 is LNHDA, CDR2 SQIVND (reference sequence). V was clipped by 6 bases and J by 2 bases, with 11 bases between them. The CDR3 is 13 residues long. The CDR3 reads CASSPTATYEQYF. The DNA for the CDR3 is TGTGCCAGTAGCCCGACGGCCACCTACGAGCAGTACTTC.

With respect to this clonotype: Given a much more abundant clone one base away, this may be a read error. This chain links TRBV29-1 with TRBJ2-1, with D uncertain. CDR3 length: 12 residues. The germline gives CDR1 SQVTM, CDR2 ANQGSEA. CDR3 protein: CGVEGTYNEQFF. CDR3 DNA sequence: TGCGGCGTTGAAGGAACCTACAATGAGCAGTTCTTC.

In this sample, this clonotype turned up many times. The rearrangement joins TRBV20-1 to TRBJ2-7, with TRBD2 matching over 9 bases. Germline CDR1 DFQATT, CDR2 SNEGSKA (reference sequence). The CDR3 is 13 amino acids. The V segment lost 1 base and the J segment 3 bases; nucleotides outside the gene matches: 1. Here the CDR3 DNA reads TGCAGTGCTAGAGCTAGCGGGGACTACGAGCAGTACTTC. It is translated as CSARASGDYEQYF.

V usage is TRBV2 and J usage is TRBJ2-5; a weak D match, TRBD2 (5 bases). Germline V lookup: CDR1 SNHLY, CDR2 FYNNEI. The CDR3 is made up of 11 amino acids. Between the trimmed V and J ends, which lost 6 bases and 5 bases, there was a span of 7 bases. CDR3 in DNA: TGTGCCAGCAGGACGGGGGAGACCCAGTACTTC. Translated, it gives CASRTGETQYF.

This clonotype was found many times. V usage is TRBV4-3 and J usage is TRBJ2-2; D unresolved. V was cut by 3 bases and J by 4 bases, with 6 bases left in between. The CDR3 runs to 13 residues. The germline gives CDR1 LGHNA, CDR2 YSLEER. In DNA, the CDR3 is TGCGCCAGCAGCCAGGACGTCACCGGGGAGCTGTTTTTT. Its translation: CASSQDVTGELFF.

As for this clonotype: An end of the junction does not agree with germline; a read error may underlie this. This sequence joins TRBV6-1 and TRBJ2-1, with D perhaps TRBD2 (5 bases). The CDR3 totals 14 residues. In germline, CDR1 is MNHNS, CDR2 SASEGT. CDR3 protein: CASSARGYYNGQFF. The CDR3 bases are TGTGCCAGCAGTGCCCGGGGTTACTACAATGGGCAGTTCTTC.

By its share, this clonotype is medium-sized. The chain uses TRBV29-1 and TRBJ2-1; 10 bases are shared with TRBD1. The CDR3 runs to 14 residues. After removal of 3 bases from V and 7 bases from J, the junction contained 6 bases not matched to a gene. Germline loops: CDR1 SQVTM, CDR2 ANQGSEA. CDR3 DNA sequence: TGCAGCGTTGAGACGGGACAGGGGTGGAATGAGCAGTTCTTC. Amino acid sequence: CSVETGQGWNEQFF.

The CDR3 sequence: CASSRWTGTEAFF. CDR3 bases: TGTGCCAGCAGCCGCTGGACAGGGACTGAAGCTTTCTTT. The rearrangement joins TRBV11-3 to TRBJ1-1; 8 positions agree with TRBD1. V shed 5 bases and J 5 bases; nucleotides not matched to a gene: 4. Looked up from germline, CDR1 is SGHNT and CDR2 is YENEEA. The CDR3 loop spans 13 amino acids. The full variable domain, with the rest looked up from reference TRBV11-3 and TRBJ1-1, is EAGVVQSPRYKIIEKKQPVAFWCNPISGHNTLYWYLQNLGQGPELLIRYENEEAVDDSQLPKDRFSAERLKGVDSTLKIQPAELGDSAVYLCASSRWTGTEAFFGQGTRLTVV.

This clonotype is labeled medium-sized (0.01 to 0.1%). V usage is TRBV19 and J usage is TRBJ2-5, with D possibly being TRBD1 (6 bases). V was clipped by 5 bases and J by 1 base, with 11 bases between them. CDR1 is LNHDA, CDR2 SQIVND, per germline (reference sequence). The CDR3 is 14 residues long. CDR3 protein: CASSYGGTQETQYF. CDR3 coding DNA: TGTGCCAGTAGTTATGGGGGCACCCAAGAGACCCAGTACTTC. Full variable domain (missing parts from reference TRBV19 and TRBJ2-5): DGGITQSPKYLFRKEGQNVTLSCEQNLNHDAMYWYRQDPGQGLRLIYYSQIVNDFQKGDIAEGYSVSREKKESFPLTVTSAQKNPTAFYLCASSYGGTQETQYFGPGTRLLVL.

By sample fraction, this clonotype is medium-sized (0.01 to 0.1%). The chain uses TRBV7-2 and TRBJ2-3; D is ambiguous. Per germline, CDR1 SGHTA and CDR2 FQGNSA. Trimming pared 7 bases from V and 4 bases from J, leaving 9 bases between. The CDR3 runs 12 residues. For the CDR3, the DNA is TGTGCCAGCACCACCGAGCCAGATACGCAGTATTTT. Residues: CASTTEPDTQYF.